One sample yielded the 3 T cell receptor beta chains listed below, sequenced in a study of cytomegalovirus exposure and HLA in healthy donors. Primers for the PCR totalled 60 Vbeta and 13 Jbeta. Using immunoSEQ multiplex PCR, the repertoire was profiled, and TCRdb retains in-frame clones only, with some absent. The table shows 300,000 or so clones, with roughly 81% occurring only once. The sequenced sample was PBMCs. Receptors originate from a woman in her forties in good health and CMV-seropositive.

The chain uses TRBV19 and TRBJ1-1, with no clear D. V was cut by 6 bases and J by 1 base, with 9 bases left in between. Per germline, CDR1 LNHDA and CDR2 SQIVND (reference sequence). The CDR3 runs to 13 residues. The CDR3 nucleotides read TGTGCCAGTAGCTCTGCAGGGAACACTGAAGCTTTCTTT. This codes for CASSSAGNTEAFF.

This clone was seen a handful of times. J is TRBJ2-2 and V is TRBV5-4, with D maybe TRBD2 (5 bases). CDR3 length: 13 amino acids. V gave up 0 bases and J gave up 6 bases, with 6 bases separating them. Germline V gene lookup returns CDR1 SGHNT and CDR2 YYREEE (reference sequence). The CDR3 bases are TGTGCCAGCAGCTTGGATAGCGCCGGGGAGCTGTTTTTT. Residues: CASSLDSAGELFF.

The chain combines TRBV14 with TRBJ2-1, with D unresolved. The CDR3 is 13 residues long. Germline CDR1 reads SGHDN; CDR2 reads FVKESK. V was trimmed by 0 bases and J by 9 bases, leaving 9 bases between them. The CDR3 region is CASSQDWAGEQFF. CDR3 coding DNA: TGTGCCAGCAGCCAAGATTGGGCAGGTGAGCAGTTCTTC.